This T cell receptor (beta chain) was found in a study of memory CD4+ T cells and cytomegalovirus serostatus. The sort gate was single viable CD3+CD4+CD8-CD45RO+ cells for memory CD4+ T cells. Libraries were prepared by immunoSEQ multiplex PCR; TCRdb keeps only in-frame clonotypes and omits some of them. The data hold just under 60,000 clones, with roughly 81% observed a single time. Trimming removed 5 bases at V and 0 bases at J, with 2 bases between. The CDR3 runs 12 residues. The germline CDR1 and CDR2 sequences are MDHEN and SYDVKM. The sample comprised memory CD4+ T cells from blood. This sequence joins TRBV28 and TRBJ1-5, with D unresolved. The receptor was isolated from an adult in good health and CMV-seronegative. The CDR3 coding sequence is TGTGCCAGCAGTGCTAGCAATCAGCCCCAGCATTTT. Translated: CASSASNQPQHF.